A selection of T cell receptor beta chains follows, all from one sample in a study of T cells in Graves' hyperthyroidism and ophthalmopathy. TCRdb re-called the multiplex PCR reads with MiXCR, one entry per CDR3 protein. The sample has roughly 660,000 distinct CDR3 sequences, 17% seen once; the top ten hold about 16%. Specimen: blood. These TCRs come from a man aged 50 to 60 with Graves' hyperthyroidism. Both conserved end residues are part of each CDR3. D genes are given only for firm matches. For some rows the clone size is stated as once, few or many, or as a class when expanded; others skip it.

d_gene,v_gene,abundance,len,j_gene,CDR3nt,CDR3aa
NA,TRBV24-1,NA,16,TRBJ2-6,TGTGCCACCAGTGATATCTCGGGCCCTGGGGCCAACGTCCTGACTTTC,CATSDISGPGANVLTF
TRBD1,TRBV28,many,16,TRBJ2-7,TGTGCCAGCAGTCCGCCTACCGGACAGGGGTTTTACGAGCAGTACTTC,CASSPPTGQGFYEQYF
NA,TRBV3-1,many,16,TRBJ1-2,TGTGCCAGCAGCCAAGATACCGGGGCGTCCAACTATGGCTACACCTTC,CASSQDTGASNYGYTF
NA,TRBV5-1,NA,14,TRBJ1-5,TGCGCCAGCAGCCCCGGACTGCTCGACGCGCCCCAGCATTTT,CASSPGLLDAPQHF
NA,TRBV5-5,many,15,TRBJ2-7,TGTGCCAGCAGCTTGGCAGACCAAAGCTCCTACGAGCAGTACTTC,CASSLADQSSYEQYF
NA,TRBV6-1,many,13,TRBJ2-1,TGTGCCAGCAGTGACTACTTGGCCAATGAGCAGTTCTTC,CASSDYLANEQFF
TRBD2,TRBV2,few,17,TRBJ2-2,TGTGCCAGCAGGGGACCTAGCGGGAGTCTAAACACCGGGGAGCTGTTTTTT,CASRGPSGSLNTGELFF
TRBD1,TRBV30,many,17,TRBJ2-6,TGTGCCTGGAATCGGGACAGGGGTTTAATTGGGGCCAACGTCCTGACTTTC,CAWNRDRGLIGANVLTF
TRBD2,TRBV7-2,many,14,TRBJ2-1,TGTGCCAGCAGCTTAGGTGGGAGGGTTAATGAGCAGTTCTTC,CASSLGGRVNEQFF
NA,TRBV7-6,NA,13,TRBJ1-4,TGTGCCAGCAGCTTAACGGTAGCTGAAAAACTGTTTTTT,CASSLTVAEKLFF
NA,TRBV20-1,few,11,TRBJ2-1,TGCAGTGCTACTCTCACCTACGAGCAGTTCTTC,CSATLTYEQFF
NA,TRBV7-9,NA,14,TRBJ1-4,TGTGCCAGCTCCCGAGGCGAGTTTAATGAAAAACTGTTTTTT,CASSRGEFNEKLFF
TRBD2,TRBV5-1,many,16,TRBJ2-3,TGCGCCAGCAGCGACTCAAGGACTAGCGGCACAGATACGCAGTATTTT,CASSDSRTSGTDTQYF
NA,TRBV11-2,many,13,TRBJ2-1,TGTGCCAGCAGTCCCTATCCCTACAATGAGCAGTTCTTC,CASSPYPYNEQFF
NA,TRBV10-2,few,15,TRBJ2-2,TGCGCCAGCAGTGAGAACGGGGGAAACACCGGGGAGCTGTTTTTT,CASSENGGNTGELFF
TRBD1,TRBV7-9,NA,15,TRBJ1-6,TGTGCCAGCAGCAAGGGGACAGGGGGCCCTTCACCCCTCCACTTT,CASSKGTGGPSPLHF
NA,TRBV9,many,15,TRBJ1-1,TGTGCCAGCAGCGTAGGCGTGATGTTCGGCACTGAAGCTTTCTTT,CASSVGVMFGTEAFF
TRBD1,TRBV20-1,few,17,TRBJ1-6,TGCAGTGCTTTCCGGGACAGGTTATTGTTGTCGGGTTCACCCCTCCACTTT,CSAFRDRLLLSGSPLHF
TRBD1,TRBV6-6,few,16,TRBJ2-7,TGTGCCAGCAGTTACCCGACAGGGACGGAGACCTACGAGCAGTACTTC,CASSYPTGTETYEQYF
NA,TRBV7-3,NA,17,TRBJ2-1,TGTGCCAGCAGCTTATTCGGGGGATATAGCTCCTACAATGAGCAGTTCTTC,CASSLFGGYSSYNEQFF
NA,TRBV15,many,17,TRBJ1-1,TGTGCCACCAGCAGAGATCGGTGGAAAGGTCCGAACACTGAAGCTTTCTTT,CATSRDRWKGPNTEAFF
NA,TRBV7-6,NA,15,TRBJ1-4,TGTGCCAGCAGCTTAGCGTTGACAGTGGGAGAAAAACTGTTTTTT,CASSLALTVGEKLFF